These 30 T cell receptor beta chains originate from one sample sequenced in a study of blood T cell repertoires in COVID-19. Profiled with immunoSEQ multiplex PCR; TCRdb holds only in-frame clones, not every one. The sample shows 180,000 or so clones, approximately 81% of them seen only once. The sequenced material came from peripheral blood. The receptor set was obtained from a person between 65 and 79 years old with COVID-19, enrolled during active disease.

This clone appeared once. J is TRBJ1-4 and V is TRBV25-1, with a weak D call TRBD1 (6 bases). CDR1 MGHDK and CDR2 SYGVNS come from the germline V gene. This CDR3 region has 16 residues. Deletions cut 5 bases from V and 0 bases from J, with 13 bases between. The CDR3 coding sequence is TGTGCCAGCAGTTTACCCTCAGGGGCAACTAATGAAAAACTGTTTTTT. It specifies CASSLPSGATNEKLFF.

The chain joins TRBV3-1 (or the pseudogene TRBV3-2) to TRBJ2-1; 13 nucleotides align to TRBD2. Germline CDR1 is LGHDT and CDR2 is YNNKEL (reference sequence). The CDR3 runs to 16 residues. The V gene end was trimmed by 5 bases and the J gene end by 7 bases; junction bases not matched to a gene: 8. The CDR3 region is CASSSGTSGVSNEQFF. Here the CDR3 DNA reads TGTGCCAGCAGCTCCGGGACTAGCGGGGTTTCGAATGAGCAGTTCTTC.

The chain combines TRBV6-5 with TRBJ2-3, with 7 bases that match TRBD1. The CDR3 is 14 residues long. Looked up from germline, CDR1 is MNHEY and CDR2 is SVGAGI. With V trimmed by 6 bases and J by 2 bases, 5 bases remained unmatched. Written as DNA, the CDR3 is TGTGCCAGCAGCTCGACAGGGCCCACAGATACGCAGTATTTT. It yields the protein CASSSTGPTDTQYF.

The rearrangement joins TRBV5-5 to TRBJ2-3; 8 bases align to TRBD2. V dropped 0 bases and J dropped 3; count of bases not matched to a gene: 18. This CDR3 spans 20 amino acids. The germline V gene has CDR1 SGHKS and CDR2 YYEKEE (reference sequence). In DNA form, the CDR3 reads TGTGCCAGCAGCTTGGGACGGGGGGGGGCCTTTCAGAGGGCGACAGATACGCAGTATTTT. Protein sequence: CASSLGRGGAFQRATDTQYF.

The chain employs TRBV5-5 and TRBJ2-7; 9 bases agree with TRBD2. The V and J ends lost 5 bases and 0 bases, in that order; junction bases with no gene match: 9. Looked up from germline, CDR1 is SGHKS and CDR2 is YYEKEE (reference sequence). This CDR3 region has 16 residues. The CDR3 loop is CASRRSIAGASYEQYF. The DNA of the CDR3 is TGTGCCAGCAGACGTAGCATAGCGGGAGCCTCCTACGAGCAGTACTTC.

The chain has TRBV7-2 and TRBJ2-7; 8 positions agree with TRBD2. V dropped 3 bases and J dropped 2; count of bases not matched to a gene: 6. CDR1 is SGHTA, CDR2 FQGNSA, per germline. This CDR3 has 15 residues. Here the CDR3 reads CASSFSSGEPYEQYF. In nucleotides, the CDR3 is TGTGCCAGCAGCTTTAGTAGCGGGGAGCCCTACGAGCAGTACTTC.

The chain joins TRBV12-3 or TRBV12-4 to TRBJ1-4, with 9 bases identical to TRBD1. V lost 7 bases and J lost 11; bases outside the gene matches: 2. CDR3 size: 11 residues. The CDR3 region is CASTGTGKLFF. CDR3 sequence (DNA): TGTGCCAGCACCGGGACAGGGAAACTGTTTTTT.

The chain has TRBV5-6 and TRBJ1-6, with no clear D. CDR1 is SGHDT and CDR2 is YYEEEE in the germline V gene. Trimming cost V 2 bases and J 7 bases, with 13 bases left between them. The CDR3 consists of 15 residues. CDR3 residues: CASSFERRKNSPLHF. CDR3 nucleotide sequence: TGTGCCAGCAGCTTCGAGAGGCGGAAAAATTCACCCCTCCACTTT.

This chain links TRBV2 with TRBJ1-3; D is perhaps TRBD1 (5 bases). The CDR3 is 14 amino acids. Trimming took 8 bases from V and 2 from J, leaving 13 bases between them. The germline V gene encodes CDR1 SNHLY and CDR2 FYNNEI. CDR3 sequence reads: CASAVGAAGNTIYF. In nucleotides, the CDR3 is TGTGCCAGCGCGGTAGGGGCCGCTGGAAACACCATATATTTT.

This chain connects TRBV4-3 to TRBJ2-1; 9 bases agree with TRBD1. The CDR3 sequence is 17 residues long. The germline CDR1 and CDR2 sequences are LGHNA and YSLEER. Germline trimming cut 0 bases from V and 6 bases from J; bases unmatched to any gene: 9. CDR3 sequence (DNA): TGCGCCAGCAGCCAAGATCCTTTGGGGACAGGGTCCAATGAGCAGTTCTTC. Translated: CASSQDPLGTGSNEQFF.

This chain links TRBV9 with TRBJ2-3; TRBD2 agrees at 11 bases. This CDR3 is built from 15 residues. V lost 4 bases to trimming and J lost 0 bases; unmatched junction nucleotides: 1. Per the germline V gene, CDR1 is SGDLS and CDR2 is YYNGEE. This chain's CDR3 is CASSRLAGSTDTQYF. In DNA form, the CDR3 reads TGTGCCAGCAGCAGACTAGCGGGAAGCACAGATACGCAGTATTTT.

The gene calls are TRBV2 and TRBJ1-1; D uncertain. The V end lost 7 bases, the J end lost 4 bases, and 16 bases lay between the germline ends. The germline V gene has CDR1 SNHLY and CDR2 FYNNEI. CDR3 size: 14 residues. Here the CDR3 DNA reads TGTGCCAGCACCTTGTTCGGGGATTCCACTGAAGCTTTCTTT. It yields the protein CASTLFGDSTEAFF.

This clone came up a few times. The V gene is TRBV28, the J gene TRBJ2-7, with 11 positions matching TRBD2. Trimming took 5 bases from V and 4 from J; bases not matched to a gene: 4. The CDR3 sequence is 14 residues long. Germline-derived CDR1 and CDR2 are MDHEN and SYDVKM. The CDR3 sequence is CASSVAGGLYEQYF. In nucleotides, the CDR3 is TGTGCCAGCAGTGTAGCGGGGGGGTTGTACGAGCAGTACTTC.

The genes are TRBV7-8 and TRBJ1-6; tentatively, D is TRBD1 (5 bases). The CDR3 is made up of 18 amino acids. V was cut by 4 bases and J by 2 bases, with 18 bases left in between. The germline CDR1 and CDR2 sequences are SGHVS and FQNEAQ. Written as DNA, the CDR3 is TGTGCCAGCAGCTCAACTGGGTGGGGCAGCACCTATAATTCACCCCTCCACTTT. Translated: CASSSTGWGSTYNSPLHF.

The V gene is TRBV12-3 or TRBV12-4, the J gene TRBJ1-2; 8 nucleotides agree with TRBD1. CDR3 size: 13 residues. Germline trimming cut 3 bases from V and 7 bases from J; bases unmatched to any gene: 4. CDR3 sequence (DNA): TGTGCCAGCAGTTTCATGCAGGGGGCTGGCTACACCTTC. It is translated as CASSFMQGAGYTF.

This clone appeared a few times. The genes are TRBV19 and TRBJ1-5; no definite D call. Germline values: CDR1 LNHDA, CDR2 SQIVND (reference sequence). The V end was cut by 3 bases, the J end by 8 bases, with 11 bases between. The CDR3 consists of 13 residues. This CDR3 reads CASSMGGGEPQHF. The CDR3 DNA follows: TGTGCCAGTAGTATGGGCGGAGGAGAGCCCCAGCATTTT.

This clone was recorded only once. V usage is TRBV5-1 and J usage is TRBJ2-7, with 7 positions matching TRBD2. CDR3 length: 16 amino acids. V lost 0 bases, J lost 2 bases, and 8 bases stayed unmatched. Per germline, CDR1 SGHRS and CDR2 YFSETQ. The CDR3 DNA follows: TGCGCCAGCAGCTTGGCCGGGGGGAGTGGGGCCTACGAGCAGTACTTC. Encoded protein: CASSLAGGSGAYEQYF.

The chain recombines TRBV28 with TRBJ1-4, with D possibly matching TRBD1 (5 bases). V gave up 5 bases and J gave up 0 bases, with 16 bases separating them. Per the germline V gene, CDR1 is MDHEN and CDR2 is SYDVKM. The CDR3 length is 17 residues. CDR3 amino acids: CASSSPATAATNEKLFF. The CDR3 bases are TGTGCCAGCAGTAGCCCCGCGACAGCAGCAACTAATGAAAAACTGTTTTTT.

The chain has TRBV25-1 and TRBJ1-4; 7 bases are a match to TRBD1. Germline V lookup: CDR1 MGHDK, CDR2 SYGVNS. V dropped 6 bases and J dropped 4; count of bases not matched to a gene: 2. CDR3 length: 13 residues. This chain's CDR3 is CASRGTVNEKLFF. The CDR3 region has the DNA TGTGCCAGCAGAGGGACAGTTAATGAAAAACTGTTTTTT. The entire variable domain, with the rest obtained from reference TRBV25-1 and TRBJ1-4, is as follows: EADIYQTPRYLVIGTGKKITLECSQTMGHDKMYWYQQDPGMELHLIHYSYGVNSTEKGDLSSESTVSRIRTEHFPLTLESARPSHTSQYLCASRGTVNEKLFFGSGTQLSVL.

A word on this clone: Sequence at one end of the junction differs from germline and may be a read error. The chain has TRBV20-1 and TRBJ1-2; D remains ambiguous. Germline CDR1 is DFQATT and CDR2 is SNEGSKA (reference sequence). The CDR3 has 10 residues. CDR3 in DNA: TGCAGTGCTGGAGACAAAAGCTACACCTTC. Translation: CSAGDKSYTF.

The chain employs TRBV7-2 and TRBJ2-7; 10 nucleotides agree with TRBD2. V dropped 4 bases and J dropped 6; count of bases not matched to a gene: 12. Germline CDR1 and CDR2: SGHTA and FQGNSA. The CDR3 sequence is 16 residues long. The CDR3 DNA is TGTGCCAGCAGCTCCACTGTGGGAGCTAGCGGGAGCGAGCAGTACTTC. Amino acids: CASSSTVGASGSEQYF.

This sequence joins TRBV7-2 and TRBJ1-1, with 8 bases identical to TRBD1. Germline V gene lookup returns CDR1 SGHTA and CDR2 FQGNSA. The length of the CDR3 is 14 residues. Trimming took 3 bases from V and 5 from J; bases not matched to a gene: 5. The CDR3 region is CASSFRQGWTEAFF. The CDR3 DNA sequence: TGTGCCAGCAGCTTTAGACAGGGGTGGACTGAAGCTTTCTTT.

This chain uses TRBV11-3 with TRBJ2-2, with 14 bases lining up with TRBD2. With 5 bases clipped from V and 9 bases from J, the junction kept 5 bases outside the gene matches. Germline CDR1 is SGHNT and CDR2 is YENEEA. The CDR3 is 15 residues long. The CDR3, as DNA: TGTGCCAGCAGCAGGGGGACTAGCGGGAGCAGGGAGCTGTTTTTT. It codes for CASSRGTSGSRELFF.

J is TRBJ1-2 and V is TRBV5-1; 9 bases are a match to TRBD1. The CDR3 totals 15 residues. Trimming at V came to 3 bases and at J to 2 bases, leaving 5 bases not matched to a gene. Germline V lookup: CDR1 SGHRS, CDR2 YFSETQ. For the CDR3, the DNA is TGCGCCAGCAGCTCACAGGGACAGGGAAACTATGGCTACACCTTC. Translating it yields CASSSQGQGNYGYTF.

V and J are TRBV24-1 and TRBJ2-5; D might be TRBD1 (6 bases). Trimming removed 5 bases at V and 2 bases at J, with 14 bases between. The V gene's germline CDR1 is KGHDR and CDR2 SFDVKD. The CDR3 is 15 residues long. CDR3 nucleotide sequence: TGTGCCACCAGTGTTTGGCTACAGGGTCAAGAGACCCAGTACTTC. Translated, it gives CATSVWLQGQETQYF.

The rearrangement uses TRBV5-4 and TRBJ2-1; weak D call: TRBD2 (6 bases). Germline V gene data show CDR1 as SGHNT and CDR2 as YYREEE (reference sequence). V was shortened by 4 bases and J by 0 bases, with 14 bases between the two germline ends. The CDR3 has 16 residues. The CDR3 here is CASSPGGSSSYNEQFF. In nucleotides, the CDR3 is TGTGCCAGCAGCCCTGGGGGGTCCAGCTCCTACAATGAGCAGTTCTTC.

This clone was counted a few times. V and J are TRBV24-1 and TRBJ2-5, with D possibly matching TRBD1 (6 bases). Per the germline V gene, CDR1 is KGHDR and CDR2 is SFDVKD. CDR3 length equals 16 residues. V was trimmed by 3 bases and J by 2 bases, leaving 15 bases between them. CDR3 protein: CATSDPTGLGQETQYF. CDR3 in DNA: TGTGCCACCAGTGATCCCACAGGGTTGGGGCAAGAGACCCAGTACTTC.

The chain combines TRBV10-3 with TRBJ1-6, with a tentative D call TRBD1 (6 bases). The CDR3 covers 19 residues. The V end was cut by 10 bases, the J end by 0 bases, with 25 bases between. CDR1 is ENHRY and CDR2 is SYGVKD in the germline V gene. Here the CDR3 DNA reads TGTGCCAGTGCGAAGGACAGCCGGATGGTTAACTCCTATAATTCACCCCTCCACTTT. It translates to CASAKDSRMVNSYNSPLHF.

The chain has TRBV10-3 and TRBJ2-5; TRBD1 matches at 9 bases. This CDR3 has 18 amino acids. CDR1 is ENHRY and CDR2 is SYGVKD in the germline V gene. The V gene end was trimmed by 0 bases and the J gene end by 2 bases; junction bases not matched to a gene: 10. The CDR3 spells CAISESGTGTLYQETQYF. As DNA, the CDR3 is TGTGCCATCAGTGAGTCCGGGACAGGGACCCTGTATCAAGAGACCCAGTACTTC.

A few counts support this clone. V usage is TRBV5-1 and J usage is TRBJ1-4; 7 nucleotides align to TRBD1. The germline V gene has CDR1 SGHRS and CDR2 YFSETQ. The junction had 8 bases not matched to a gene; V was cut back by 4 bases and J by 2 bases. The CDR3 has 16 amino acids. CDR3 bases: TGCGCCAGCAGCGAGAGACAGGGTGGGACTAATGAAAAACTGTTTTTT. Protein product: CASSERQGGTNEKLFF.